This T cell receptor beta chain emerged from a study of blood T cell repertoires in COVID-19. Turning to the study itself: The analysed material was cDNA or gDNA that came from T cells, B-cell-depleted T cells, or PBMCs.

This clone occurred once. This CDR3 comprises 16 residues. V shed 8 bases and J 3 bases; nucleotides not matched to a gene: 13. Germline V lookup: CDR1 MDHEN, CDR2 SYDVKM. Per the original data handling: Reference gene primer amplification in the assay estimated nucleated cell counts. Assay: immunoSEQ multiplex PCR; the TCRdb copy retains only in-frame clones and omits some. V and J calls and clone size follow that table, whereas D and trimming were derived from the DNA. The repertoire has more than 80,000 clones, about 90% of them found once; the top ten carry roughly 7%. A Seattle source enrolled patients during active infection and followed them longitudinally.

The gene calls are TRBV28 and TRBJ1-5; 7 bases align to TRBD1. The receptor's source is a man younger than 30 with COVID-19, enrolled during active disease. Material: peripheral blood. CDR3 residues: CASGTLGGQDNQPQHF. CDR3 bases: TGTGCCAGCGGTACTCTTGGCGGACAGGACAATCAGCCCCAGCATTTT.